This T cell receptor beta chain emerged from a study of blood T cells in healthy people across ages. Trimming pared 3 bases from V and 6 bases from J, leaving 14 bases between. The CDR3 runs 15 residues. The study's findings and limits: A roughly linear fall in TCR beta diversity per million T cells was seen with increasing age. Whereas aged donors had fewer naive CD4+ cells, long-lived donors had more of them and higher diversity.

This clonotype was detected a few times. The antigen is undetermined. Next came a second PCR, run for about 7 to 12 cycles, which used a sample-barcoded 5' primer along with a J-beta primer mix. The template-switch adaptor was a 5' adaptor with 12 random nucleotides. It tagged each cDNA molecule. Using its own MiXCR run on the 5' RACE reads, TCRdb lists one record per CDR3 protein. Here the sample spans about 780,000 distinct CDR3 sequences, more than 35% being singletons. The gene calls are TRBV12-3 or TRBV12-4 and TRBJ2-2; D remains unclear. Sequencing was performed on blood. This TCR was recovered from a man older than 75 in good health. The CDR3 here is CASSFRSVGSGELFF. CDR3 nucleotides: TGTGCCAGCAGTTTTCGCAGCGTAGGTTCCGGGGAGCTGTTTTTT.